Listed below are T cell receptor beta chains from one sample, sequenced in a study of beta chain features in type 1 diabetes. Here immunoSEQ multiplex PCR was the method, and the copy in TCRdb shows in-frame clones only, minus some. This sample has approximately 250,000 clones, with 16% found just once. Sequenced sample: naive CD4+ T cells from blood. These receptors were collected from a man aged 25 to 45 with type 1 diabetes. The CDR3 runs from the conserved cysteine through the conserved F or W. Each record gives: V gene, J gene, D gene, clone size, CDR3 protein, CDR3 DNA. The D gene is left open where the match is weak. Clone size is stated in some rows and not others, as once, few, many or a class when expanded.

V gene: TRBV4-1; J gene: TRBJ2-6; D gene: TRBD1; clone size: few; CDR3 protein: CASSQKGQGGPSGANVLTF; CDR3 DNA: TGCGCCAGCAGCCAAAAGGGACAGGGAGGACCTTCTGGGGCCAACGTCCTGACTTTC
V gene: TRBV6-5; J gene: TRBJ2-1; D gene: -; clone size: few; CDR3 protein: CASSYIRLSYNEQFF; CDR3 DNA: TGTGCCAGCAGTTACATCCGGCTCTCCTACAATGAGCAGTTCTTC
V gene: TRBV7-2; J gene: TRBJ2-1; D gene: -; clone size: few; CDR3 protein: CASSLGGGVYNEQFF; CDR3 DNA: TGTGCCAGCAGCTTAGGTGGCGGGGTTTACAATGAGCAGTTCTTC
V gene: TRBV9; J gene: TRBJ2-2; D gene: TRBD1; clone size: -; CDR3 protein: CASSTRTGSGELFF; CDR3 DNA: TGTGCCAGCAGCACCCGGACAGGGAGCGGGGAGCTGTTTTTT
V gene: TRBV29-1; J gene: TRBJ2-3; D gene: -; clone size: -; CDR3 protein: CSGLLIEADTQYF; CDR3 DNA: TGCAGCGGCCTTTTAATCGAGGCAGATACGCAGTATTTT
V gene: TRBV4-3; J gene: TRBJ2-3; D gene: TRBD2; clone size: few; CDR3 protein: CASSQEGTGGIDTQYF; CDR3 DNA: TGCGCCAGCAGCCAAGAAGGTACGGGAGGGATAGATACGCAGTATTTT
V gene: TRBV29-1; J gene: TRBJ2-1; D gene: TRBD2; clone size: -; CDR3 protein: CSVGSAGVSSEQFF; CDR3 DNA: TGCAGCGTTGGATCAGCGGGAGTGTCTAGTGAGCAGTTCTTC
V gene: TRBV11-2; J gene: TRBJ2-1; D gene: -; clone size: few; CDR3 protein: CASSFGAGNEQFF; CDR3 DNA: TGTGCCAGCAGCTTTGGCGCGGGCAATGAGCAGTTCTTC
V gene: TRBV29-1; J gene: TRBJ2-1; D gene: -; clone size: -; CDR3 protein: CSSLRLVSYNEQFF; CDR3 DNA: TGCAGCTCTTTGAGACTAGTCTCCTACAATGAGCAGTTCTTC
V gene: TRBV19; J gene: TRBJ2-3; D gene: TRBD2; clone size: few; CDR3 protein: CASSFLAGAPDTQYF; CDR3 DNA: TGTGCCAGTAGTTTCCTAGCGGGAGCCCCCGATACGCAGTATTTT
V gene: TRBV9; J gene: TRBJ1-5; D gene: TRBD1; clone size: few; CDR3 protein: CASSPDRDSGPQHF; CDR3 DNA: TGTGCCAGCAGCCCTGACAGGGACTCAGGACCACAGCATTTT
V gene: TRBV9; J gene: TRBJ2-1; D gene: TRBD2; clone size: -; CDR3 protein: CASIRASGNEQFF; CDR3 DNA: TGTGCCAGCATCAGAGCTAGCGGTAATGAGCAGTTCTTC
V gene: TRBV5-1; J gene: TRBJ2-5; D gene: TRBD2; clone size: few; CDR3 protein: CASSGTSGAGETQYF; CDR3 DNA: TGCGCCAGCAGCGGCACTAGCGGAGCAGGGGAGACCCAGTACTTC
V gene: TRBV29-1; J gene: TRBJ1-1; D gene: TRBD1; clone size: few; CDR3 protein: CSVGTGQGGAFF; CDR3 DNA: TGCAGCGTCGGTACAGGGCAGGGGGGAGCTTTCTTT
V gene: TRBV5-1; J gene: TRBJ2-5; D gene: TRBD1; clone size: -; CDR3 protein: CASSLGQTQETQYF; CDR3 DNA: TGCGCCAGCAGCCTGGGACAGACCCAGGAGACCCAGTACTTC
V gene: TRBV15; J gene: TRBJ2-1; D gene: -; clone size: -; CDR3 protein: CATSRATGLPYNEQFF; CDR3 DNA: TGTGCCACCAGCAGAGCCACCGGACTACCCTACAATGAGCAGTTCTTC
V gene: TRBV14; J gene: TRBJ1-2; D gene: -; clone size: few; CDR3 protein: CASSQAMQNGYTF; CDR3 DNA: TGTGCCAGCAGCCAAGCGATGCAGAACGGCTACACCTTC
V gene: TRBV9; J gene: TRBJ1-4; D gene: -; clone size: few; CDR3 protein: CASSVEVWGPNEKLFF; CDR3 DNA: TGTGCCAGCAGCGTAGAGGTCTGGGGACCCAATGAAAAACTGTTTTTT
V gene: TRBV13; J gene: TRBJ1-1; D gene: -; clone size: -; CDR3 protein: CASSSRLNTEAFF; CDR3 DNA: TGTGCCAGCAGCTCGAGATTGAACACTGAAGCTTTCTTT
V gene: TRBV25-1; J gene: TRBJ1-2; D gene: -; clone size: -; CDR3 protein: CASSAPEGGATGYTF; CDR3 DNA: TGTGCCAGCAGTGCTCCCGAGGGGGGCGCGACCGGCTACACCTTC
V gene: TRBV29-1; J gene: TRBJ2-7; D gene: -; clone size: -; CDR3 protein: CSVGGPSSYEQYF; CDR3 DNA: TGCAGCGTTGGAGGTCCGAGCTCCTACGAGCAGTACTTC
V gene: TRBV6-5; J gene: TRBJ2-7; D gene: -; clone size: few; CDR3 protein: CATGEGAEQYF; CDR3 DNA: TGTGCCACCGGGGAGGGGGCCGAGCAGTACTTC
V gene: TRBV4-3; J gene: TRBJ1-5; D gene: -; clone size: -; CDR3 protein: CASSQEGNPRQPQHF; CDR3 DNA: TGCGCCAGCAGCCAAGAGGGTAACCCGCGGCAGCCCCAGCATTTT